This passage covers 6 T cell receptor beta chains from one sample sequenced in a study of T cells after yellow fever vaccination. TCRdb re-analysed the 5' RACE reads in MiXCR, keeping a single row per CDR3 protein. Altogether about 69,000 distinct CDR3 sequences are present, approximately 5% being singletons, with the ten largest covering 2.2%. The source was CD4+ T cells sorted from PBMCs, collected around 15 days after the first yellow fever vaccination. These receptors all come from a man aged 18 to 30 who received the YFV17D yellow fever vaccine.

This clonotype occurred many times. The CDR3 sequence: CAITTSGESTDTQYF. The CDR3 region has the DNA TGTGCCATCACGACTAGCGGGGAGAGCACAGATACGCAGTATTTT. The chain recombines TRBV10-3 with TRBJ2-3, with 11 nucleotides matching TRBD2. V trimming: 7 bases; J trimming: 0 bases; junction bases outside the gene matches: 3. There are 15 residues in the CDR3. The germline V gene encodes CDR1 ENHRY and CDR2 SYGVKD.

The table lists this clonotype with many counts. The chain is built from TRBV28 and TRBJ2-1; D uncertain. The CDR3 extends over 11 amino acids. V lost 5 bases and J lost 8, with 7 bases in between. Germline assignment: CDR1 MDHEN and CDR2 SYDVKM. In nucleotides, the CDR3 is TGTGCCAGCAGTCCAGATCATGAGCAGTTCTTC. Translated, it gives CASSPDHEQFF.

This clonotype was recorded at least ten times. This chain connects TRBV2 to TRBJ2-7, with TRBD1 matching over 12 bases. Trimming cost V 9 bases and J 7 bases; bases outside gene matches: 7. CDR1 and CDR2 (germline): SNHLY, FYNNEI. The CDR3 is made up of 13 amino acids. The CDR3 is CASSGTGGGEQYF. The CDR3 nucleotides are TGTGCCAGTTCCGGGACAGGGGGCGGGGAGCAGTACTTC.

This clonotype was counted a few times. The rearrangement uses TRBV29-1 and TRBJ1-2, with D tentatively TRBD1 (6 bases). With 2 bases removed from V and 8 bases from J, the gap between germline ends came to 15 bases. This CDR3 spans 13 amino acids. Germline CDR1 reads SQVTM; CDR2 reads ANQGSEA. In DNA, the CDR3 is TGCAGCGTTGAAAGGCAGGGGCGGATCGGCTACACCTTC. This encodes CSVERQGRIGYTF.

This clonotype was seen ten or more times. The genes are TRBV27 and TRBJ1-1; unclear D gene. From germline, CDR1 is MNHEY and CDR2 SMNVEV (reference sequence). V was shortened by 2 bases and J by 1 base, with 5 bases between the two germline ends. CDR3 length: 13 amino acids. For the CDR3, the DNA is TGTGCCAGCAGTTTAATGAAGAACACTGAAGCTTTCTTT. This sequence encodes CASSLMKNTEAFF.

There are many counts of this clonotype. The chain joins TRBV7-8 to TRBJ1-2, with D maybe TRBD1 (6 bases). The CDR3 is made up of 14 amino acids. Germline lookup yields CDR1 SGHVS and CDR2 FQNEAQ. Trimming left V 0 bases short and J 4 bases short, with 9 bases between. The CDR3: CASSLAGAGYGYTF. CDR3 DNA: TGTGCCAGCAGCTTAGCGGGGGCCGGCTATGGCTACACCTTC. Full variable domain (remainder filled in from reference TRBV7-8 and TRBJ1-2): GAGVSQSPRYKVAKRGQDVALRCDPISGHVSLFWYQQALGQGPEFLTYFQNEAQLDKSGLPSDRFFAERPEGSVSTLKIQRTQQEDSAVYLCASSLAGAGYGYTFGSGTRLTVV.